This T cell receptor beta chain was profiled in a study of cytomegalovirus exposure and HLA in healthy donors. Study-wide findings and caveats: The TCR clusters that emerged in the first cohort tended, a later analysis found, to co-occur in the approximately 110 validation repertoires. For most TCR sequences rarity was the rule, although some public TCRs occurred in many donors. Altogether, 164 TCR beta chains were recorded as cytomegalovirus-associated.

Repertoires were generated with immunoSEQ multiplex PCR, while TCRdb's copy carries only in-frame clones and drops some. The profile shows tens of thousands of clones, around 97% of them singletons. The CDR3 extends over 13 amino acids. V was clipped by 2 bases and J by 0 bases, with 5 bases between them. Germline V gene data show CDR1 as SGHRS and CDR2 as YFSETQ. Regarding this clone: Its antigen is not known.

Material: PBMCs. This sequence was found in a man between 18 and 35 years old in good health and CMV-seronegative. This sequence joins TRBV5-1 and TRBJ2-5; the D is unclear. CDR3 loop: CASSFSHQETQYF. The CDR3 DNA reads as TGCGCCAGCAGCTTTAGTCACCAAGAGACCCAGTACTTC.